One and the same sample provided the 19 T cell receptor beta chains below, sequenced in a study of blood T cell repertoires in COVID-19 (dated by TCRdb to between 2020 and 2021). The receptor library was made with the immunoSEQ multiplex PCR assay. TCRdb mirrors the immuneACCESS table, restricted to in-frame sequences. Some clones are absent from its copies; in checked studies, under half trace to an unresolved V gene, and the reason for the others is unknown. This sample is represented by about 330,000 clones; roughly 88% of them were singletons. The top ten constitute about 3.9% of the sample. Sequencing was carried out using peripheral blood. The receptors stem from a woman aged 45-65 years with active or convalescent COVID-19.

CDR3 sequence: CASSLAGLAGGRNEQFF. In DNA form, the CDR3 reads TGTGCCAGCAGCTTAGCGGGCCTAGCGGGGGGGCGGAATGAGCAGTTCTTC. The genes are TRBV7-9 and TRBJ2-1; 12 bases map to TRBD2. Germline lookup yields CDR1 SEHNR and CDR2 FQNEAQ (reference sequence). The CDR3 covers 17 residues. J gave up 7 bases and V 0 bases, and 7 bases lay outside the gene matches.

On this clone itself: Other DNA sequences in the same sample also yield this CDR3. The rearrangement links TRBV9 to TRBJ2-2; 8 nucleotides line up with TRBD1. The V segment lost 0 bases and the J segment 4 bases; nucleotides outside the gene matches: 2. The CDR3 extends over 15 amino acids. CDR1 and CDR2 (germline): SGDLS, YYNGEE. The CDR3 here is CASSVGQGATGELFF. CDR3 coding DNA: TGTGCCAGCAGCGTAGGGCAGGGGGCCACCGGGGAGCTGTTTTTT.

CDR3 coding DNA: TGTGCCAGCAGCCAAGCAGTCTACGAGCAGTACTTC. Translated: CASSQAVYEQYF. The chain is built from TRBV3-1 (or the pseudogene TRBV3-2) and TRBJ2-7; D gene uncertain. The CDR3 loop spans 12 amino acids. V was cut by 1 base and J by 3 bases, with 4 bases left in between. CDR1 and CDR2 from the germline V gene are LGHDT and YNNKEL (reference sequence).

This clone occurred a few times. The chain recombines TRBV28 with TRBJ2-2; the D gene is possibly TRBD1 (5 bases). V was pared by 7 bases and J by 5 bases, with 8 bases between. This CDR3 is built from 12 residues. Germline V gene lookup returns CDR1 MDHEN and CDR2 SYDVKM. In DNA, the CDR3 is TGTGCCAGCACAGGGTTAACCGGGGAGCTGTTTTTT. Translated: CASTGLTGELFF.

This chain uses TRBV27 with TRBJ1-2, with D perhaps matching TRBD1 (6 bases). Germline loops: CDR1 MNHEY, CDR2 SMNVEV (reference sequence). V lost 6 bases to trimming and J lost 9 bases, with 11 bases between them. This CDR3 has 11 amino acids. The CDR3 protein is CASRKDSRYTF. The CDR3 region has the DNA TGTGCCAGCAGGAAGGACAGTCGCTACACCTTC.

This clone showed up just once. V usage is TRBV5-1 and J usage is TRBJ2-3; 7 bases line up with TRBD2. Germline V gene lookup returns CDR1 SGHRS and CDR2 YFSETQ. The ends lost 4 bases at V and 5 bases at J; junction bases unmatched: 16. CDR3 length: 17 residues. The CDR3 reads CASSKEASGVLGDTQYF. CDR3 DNA sequence: TGCGCCAGCAGCAAGGAAGCTAGCGGAGTCCTAGGAGATACGCAGTATTTT.

This chain joins TRBV2 and TRBJ2-7; 11 nucleotides agree with TRBD2. The V gene's germline CDR1 is SNHLY and CDR2 FYNNEI. This CDR3 is 15 amino acids long. With V trimmed by 7 bases and J by 0 bases, 5 bases remained unmatched. The CDR3: CASTPGLAVSYEQYF. In nucleotides, the CDR3 is TGTGCCAGCACCCCGGGACTAGCGGTCTCCTACGAGCAGTACTTC.

V is TRBV7-9 and J is TRBJ1-2, with 9 bases lining up with TRBD1. The V gene end was trimmed by 4 bases and the J gene end by 1 base; junction bases not matched to a gene: 4. The CDR3 spans 15 residues. Germline CDR1 reads SEHNR; CDR2 reads FQNEAQ (reference sequence). Here the CDR3 reads CASSSQGQGNYGYTF. CDR3 DNA sequence: TGTGCCAGCAGCTCCCAGGGACAGGGTAACTATGGCTACACCTTC.

The rearrangement links TRBV29-1 to TRBJ2-2; D remains ambiguous. CDR1 is SQVTM and CDR2 is ANQGSEA in the germline V gene. V was clipped by 0 bases and J by 0 bases, with 5 bases between them. The CDR3 consists of 14 residues. CDR3 sequence: CSVEDPANTGELFF. CDR3 sequence (DNA): TGCAGCGTTGAAGATCCGGCGAACACCGGGGAGCTGTTTTTT.

The gene calls are TRBV6-5 and TRBJ2-5; D is possibly TRBD2 (7 bases). Germline-derived CDR1 and CDR2 are MNHEY and SVGAGI. V was shortened by 5 bases and J by 5 bases, with 18 bases between the two germline ends. The CDR3 sequence is 15 residues long. CDR3 nucleotide sequence: TGTGCCAGCAGTCCTCGGGGCAGGGGAGGGGAGACCCAGTACTTC. Protein sequence: CASSPRGRGGETQYF.

The genes are TRBV9 and TRBJ1-2; 8 nucleotides line up with TRBD1. From germline, CDR1 is SGDLS and CDR2 YYNGEE. Trimming took 4 bases from V and 4 from J; bases not matched to a gene: 9. The CDR3 totals 15 residues. The CDR3 sequence is CASSLRTGSVYGYTF. DNA of the CDR3: TGTGCCAGCAGCCTACGGACAGGGTCCGTCTATGGCTACACCTTC.

The gene calls are TRBV19 and TRBJ1-1; 10 bases are shared with TRBD1. The ends lost 5 bases at V and 4 bases at J; junction bases unmatched: 7. The CDR3 totals 15 residues. Germline V CDR1 and CDR2: LNHDA, SQIVND (reference sequence). The CDR3 DNA reads TGTGCCAGTAGTGCAGACAGGGGGCGCGGCACTGAAGCTTTCTTT. It specifies CASSADRGRGTEAFF. Full variable domain (rest looked up from reference TRBV19 and TRBJ1-1): DGGITQSPKYLFRKEGQNVTLSCEQNLNHDAMYWYRQDPGQGLRLIYYSQIVNDFQKGDIAEGYSVSREKKESFPLTVTSAQKNPTAFYLCASSADRGRGTEAFFGQGTRLTVV.

The CDR3 here is CASSLSTAGRNEQYF. CDR3 bases: TGTGCCAGCAGCTTAAGTACGGCAGGGAGGAACGAGCAGTACTTC. The V gene is TRBV5-5, the J gene TRBJ2-7, with D maybe TRBD2 (6 bases). V lost 2 bases and J lost 5, with 17 bases in between. The CDR3 contains 15 residues. Germline values: CDR1 SGHKS, CDR2 YYEKEE (reference sequence).

This chain connects TRBV30 to TRBJ2-2; D remains unclear. The CDR3 spans 13 residues. Trimming stripped 0 bases from V and 3 bases from J, with 5 bases between. Germline lookup yields CDR1 GTSNPN and CDR2 SVGIG (reference sequence). The DNA of the CDR3 is TGTGCCTGGAGTGTACAGCACACCGGGGAGCTGTTTTTT. Its protein product is CAWSVQHTGELFF. The full variable domain, completed using reference TRBV30 and TRBJ2-2, is SQTIHQWPATLVQPVGSPLSLECTVEGTSNPNLYWYRQAAGRGLQLLFYSVGIGQISSEVPQNLSASRPQDRQFILSSKKLLLSDSGFYLCAWSVQHTGELFFGEGSRLTVL.

This rearrangement joins TRBV13 to TRBJ2-7; D might be TRBD2 (5 bases). This CDR3 comprises 17 residues. Trimming removed 5 bases at V and 0 bases at J, with 20 bases between. CDR1 is PRHDT and CDR2 is FYEKMQ in the germline V gene (reference sequence). The CDR3 DNA reads TGTGCCAGCAGCGCCGGCTTCCTAGCTCGGAGCTCCTACGAGCAGTACTTC. Encoded protein: CASSAGFLARSSYEQYF.

The chain carries TRBV6-6 and TRBJ2-3; TRBD2 matches 9 bases. The CDR3 sequence is 15 residues long. V lost 5 bases, J lost 1 base, and 4 bases stayed unmatched. Per the germline V gene, CDR1 is MNHNY and CDR2 is SVGAGI (reference sequence). The CDR3 spells CASSGLAGGTDTQYF. In DNA form, the CDR3 reads TGTGCCAGCAGTGGATTAGCGGGGGGCACAGATACGCAGTATTTT.

The genes are TRBV3-1 (or the pseudogene TRBV3-2) and TRBJ1-1; D is ambiguous. The V and J ends lost 4 bases and 1 base respectively, with 10 bases between them. The CDR3 spans 14 residues. Germline V lookup: CDR1 LGHDT, CDR2 YNNKEL (reference sequence). CDR3 in amino acids: CASSPQHQNTEAFF. CDR3 in DNA: TGTGCCAGCAGCCCACAGCATCAGAACACTGAAGCTTTCTTT.

The chain employs TRBV5-1 and TRBJ1-5; D not resolved. Per the germline V gene, CDR1 is SGHRS and CDR2 is YFSETQ. This CDR3 is built from 15 residues. V was shortened by 3 bases and J by 1 base, with 11 bases between the two germline ends. The CDR3: CASSSATSSNQPQHF. The CDR3 coding sequence is TGCGCCAGCAGCTCCGCAACATCAAGCAATCAGCCCCAGCATTTT.

The chain has TRBV11-2 and TRBJ1-6, with 8 bases matching TRBD1. The J segment lost 7 bases and the V segment lost 4 bases, leaving 6 bases of the junction unmatched. The germline V gene has CDR1 SGHAT and CDR2 FQNNGV. This CDR3 is built from 15 residues. CDR3 bases: TGTGCCAGCAGCTCGCGACAGGGGACGAATTCACCCCTCCACTTT. This encodes CASSSRQGTNSPLHF.